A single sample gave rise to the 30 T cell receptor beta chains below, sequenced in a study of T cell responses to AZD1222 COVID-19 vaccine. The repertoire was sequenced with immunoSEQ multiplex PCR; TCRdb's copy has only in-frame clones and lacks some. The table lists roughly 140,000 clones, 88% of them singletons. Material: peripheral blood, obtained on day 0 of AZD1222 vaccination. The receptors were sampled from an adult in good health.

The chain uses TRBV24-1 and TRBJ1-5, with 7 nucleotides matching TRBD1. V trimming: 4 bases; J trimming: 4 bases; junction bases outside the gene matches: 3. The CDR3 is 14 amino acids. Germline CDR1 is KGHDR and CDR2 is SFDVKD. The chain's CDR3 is CATSDSTGNQPQHF. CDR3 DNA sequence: TGTGCCACCAGTGACTCGACAGGGAATCAGCCCCAGCATTTT.

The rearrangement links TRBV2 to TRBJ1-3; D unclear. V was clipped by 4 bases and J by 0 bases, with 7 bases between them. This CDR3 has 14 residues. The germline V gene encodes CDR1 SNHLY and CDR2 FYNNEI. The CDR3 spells CASSVLDSGNTIYF. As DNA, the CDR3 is TGTGCCAGCAGTGTTCTGGACTCTGGAAACACCATATATTTT.

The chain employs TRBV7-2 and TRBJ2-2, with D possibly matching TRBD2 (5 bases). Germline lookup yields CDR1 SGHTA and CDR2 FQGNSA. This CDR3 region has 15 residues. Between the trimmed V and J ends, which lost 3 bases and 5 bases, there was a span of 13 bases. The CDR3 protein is CASSLTTSGTGELFF. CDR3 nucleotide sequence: TGTGCCAGCAGCTTGACGACCTCGGGGACCGGGGAGCTGTTTTTT. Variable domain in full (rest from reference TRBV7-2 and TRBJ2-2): GAGVSQSPSNKVTEKGKDVELRCDPISGHTALYWYRQSLGQGLEFLIYFQGNSAPDKSGLPSDRFSAERTGGSVSTLTIQRTQQEDSAVYLCASSLTTSGTGELFFGEGSRLTVL.

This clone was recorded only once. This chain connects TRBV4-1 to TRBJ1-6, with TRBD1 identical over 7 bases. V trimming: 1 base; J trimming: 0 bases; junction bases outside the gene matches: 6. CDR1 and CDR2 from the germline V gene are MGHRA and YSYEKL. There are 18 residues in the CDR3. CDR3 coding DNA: TGCGCCAGCAGCCAAGCGGAGGGGGCACACTCCTATAATTCACCCCTCCACTTT. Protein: CASSQAEGAHSYNSPLHF.

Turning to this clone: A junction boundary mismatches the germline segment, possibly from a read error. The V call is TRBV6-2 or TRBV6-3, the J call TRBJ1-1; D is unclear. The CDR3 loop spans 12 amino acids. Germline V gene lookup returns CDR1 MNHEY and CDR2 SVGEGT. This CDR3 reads CASSFMNTEAFF. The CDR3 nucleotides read TGTGCCAGTAGTTTCATGAACACTGAAGCTTTCTTT.

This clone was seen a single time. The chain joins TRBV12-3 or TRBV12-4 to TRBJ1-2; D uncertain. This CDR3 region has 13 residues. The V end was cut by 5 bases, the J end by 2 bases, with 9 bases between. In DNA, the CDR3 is TGTGCCAGCAGTCCATCTGAGAACTATGGCTACACCTTC. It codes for CASSPSENYGYTF.

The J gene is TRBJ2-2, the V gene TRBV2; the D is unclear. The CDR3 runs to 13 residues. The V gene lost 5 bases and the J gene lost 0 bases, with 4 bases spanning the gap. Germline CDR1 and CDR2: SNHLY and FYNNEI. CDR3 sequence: CASSFANTGELFF. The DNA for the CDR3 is TGTGCCAGCAGTTTCGCGAACACCGGGGAGCTGTTTTTT.

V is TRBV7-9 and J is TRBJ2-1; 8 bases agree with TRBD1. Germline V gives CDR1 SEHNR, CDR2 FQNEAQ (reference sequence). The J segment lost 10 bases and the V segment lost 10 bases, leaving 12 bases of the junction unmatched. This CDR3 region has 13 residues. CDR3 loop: CATGQGVFREQFF. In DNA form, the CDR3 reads TGTGCCACTGGACAGGGTGTCTTCCGCGAGCAGTTCTTC.

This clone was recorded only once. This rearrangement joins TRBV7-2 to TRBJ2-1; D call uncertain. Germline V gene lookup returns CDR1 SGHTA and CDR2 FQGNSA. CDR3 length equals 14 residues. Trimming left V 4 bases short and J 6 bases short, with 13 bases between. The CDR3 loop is CASSSRLPGNEQFF. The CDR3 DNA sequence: TGTGCCAGCAGCTCACGACTGCCCGGCAATGAGCAGTTCTTC.

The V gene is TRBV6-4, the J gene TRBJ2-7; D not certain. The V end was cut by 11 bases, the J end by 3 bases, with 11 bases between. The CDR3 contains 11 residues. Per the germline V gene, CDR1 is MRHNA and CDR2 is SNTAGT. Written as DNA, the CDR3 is TGTGCCGGACGGAAAGACTACGAGCAGTACTTC. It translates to CAGRKDYEQYF.

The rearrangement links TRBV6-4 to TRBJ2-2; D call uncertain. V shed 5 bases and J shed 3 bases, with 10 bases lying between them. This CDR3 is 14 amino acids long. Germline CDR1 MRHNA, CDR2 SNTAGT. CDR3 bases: TGTGCCAGCAGTCCCAGACCGTACACCGGGGAGCTGTTTTTT. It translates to CASSPRPYTGELFF.

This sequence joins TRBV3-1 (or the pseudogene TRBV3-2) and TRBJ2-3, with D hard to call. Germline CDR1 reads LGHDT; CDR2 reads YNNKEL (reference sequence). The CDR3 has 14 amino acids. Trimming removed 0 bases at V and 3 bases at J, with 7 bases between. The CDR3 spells CASSQDLGTDTQYF. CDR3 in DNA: TGTGCCAGCAGCCAAGATTTGGGGACAGATACGCAGTATTTT.

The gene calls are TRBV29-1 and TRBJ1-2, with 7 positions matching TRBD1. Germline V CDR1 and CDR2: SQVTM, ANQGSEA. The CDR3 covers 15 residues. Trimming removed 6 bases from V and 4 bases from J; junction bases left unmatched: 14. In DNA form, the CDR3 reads TGCAGCGTCGAGGCCCGGGACAGCGACTTCTATGGCTACACCTTC. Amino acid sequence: CSVEARDSDFYGYTF.

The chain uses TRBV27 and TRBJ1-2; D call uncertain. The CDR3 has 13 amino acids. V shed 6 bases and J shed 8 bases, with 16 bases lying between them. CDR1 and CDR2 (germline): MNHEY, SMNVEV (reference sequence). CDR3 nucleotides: TGTGCCAGCAGCTCGGGAAGCGGTCACGGCTACACCTTC. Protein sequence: CASSSGSGHGYTF.

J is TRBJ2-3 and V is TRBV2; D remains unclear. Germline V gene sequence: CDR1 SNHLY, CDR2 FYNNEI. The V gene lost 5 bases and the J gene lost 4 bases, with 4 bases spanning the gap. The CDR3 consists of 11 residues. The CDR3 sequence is CASSIADTQYF. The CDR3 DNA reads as TGTGCCAGCAGTATAGCAGATACGCAGTATTTT.

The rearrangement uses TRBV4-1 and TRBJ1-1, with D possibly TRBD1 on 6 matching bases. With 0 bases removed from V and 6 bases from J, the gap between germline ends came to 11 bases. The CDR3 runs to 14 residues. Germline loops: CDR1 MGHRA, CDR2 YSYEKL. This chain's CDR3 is CASSQDVTGSEAFF. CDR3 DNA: TGCGCCAGCAGCCAAGACGTGACAGGCTCTGAAGCTTTCTTT.

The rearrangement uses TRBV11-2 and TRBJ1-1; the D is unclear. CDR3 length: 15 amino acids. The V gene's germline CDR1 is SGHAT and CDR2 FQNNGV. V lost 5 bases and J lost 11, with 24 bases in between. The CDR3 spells CASSPPAAPLTSAFF. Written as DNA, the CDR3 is TGTGCCAGCAGCCCCCCCGCGGCCCCCTTGACTAGCGCTTTCTTT.

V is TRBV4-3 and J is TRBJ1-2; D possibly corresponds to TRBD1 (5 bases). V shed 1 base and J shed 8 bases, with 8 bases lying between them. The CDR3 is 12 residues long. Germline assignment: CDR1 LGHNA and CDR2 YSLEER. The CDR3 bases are TGCGCCAGCAGCCAAGGACAGTTGGGCTACACCTTC. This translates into CASSQGQLGYTF.

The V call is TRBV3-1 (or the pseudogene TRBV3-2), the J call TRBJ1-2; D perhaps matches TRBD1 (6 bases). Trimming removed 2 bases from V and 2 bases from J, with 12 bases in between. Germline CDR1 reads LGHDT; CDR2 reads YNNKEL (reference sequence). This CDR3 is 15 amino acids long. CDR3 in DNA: TGTGCCAGCAGCCAATCCAGGACAGCCAACTATGGCTACACCTTC. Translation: CASSQSRTANYGYTF.

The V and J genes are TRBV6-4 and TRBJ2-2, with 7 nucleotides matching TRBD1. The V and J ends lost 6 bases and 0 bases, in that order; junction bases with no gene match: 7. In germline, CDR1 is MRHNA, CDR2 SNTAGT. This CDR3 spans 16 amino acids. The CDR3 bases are TGTGCCAGCAGCCTACAGGGGCCGCCGAACACCGGGGAGCTGTTTTTT. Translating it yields CASSLQGPPNTGELFF.

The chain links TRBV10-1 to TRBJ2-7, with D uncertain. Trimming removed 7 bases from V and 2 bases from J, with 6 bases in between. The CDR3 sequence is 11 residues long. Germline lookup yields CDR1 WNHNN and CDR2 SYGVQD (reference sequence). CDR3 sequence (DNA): TGCGCCAGCAAGGGTCCCTACGAGCAGTACTTC. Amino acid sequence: CASKGPYEQYF.

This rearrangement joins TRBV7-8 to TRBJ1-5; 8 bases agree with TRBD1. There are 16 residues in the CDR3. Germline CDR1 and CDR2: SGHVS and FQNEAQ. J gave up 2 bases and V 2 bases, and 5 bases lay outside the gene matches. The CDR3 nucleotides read TGTGCCAGCAGCTTACAGGGGGCATGGGGCAATCAGCCCCAGCATTTT. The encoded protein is CASSLQGAWGNQPQHF.

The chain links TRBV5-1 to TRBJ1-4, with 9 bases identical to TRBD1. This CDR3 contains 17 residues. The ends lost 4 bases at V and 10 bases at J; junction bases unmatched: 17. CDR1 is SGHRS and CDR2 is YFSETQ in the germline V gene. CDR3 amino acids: CASSLPGQGPLPPKLFF. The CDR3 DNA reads TGCGCCAGCAGCCTGCCGGGACAGGGACCACTCCCCCCAAAACTGTTTTTT. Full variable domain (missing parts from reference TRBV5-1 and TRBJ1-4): KAGVTQTPRYLIKTRGQQVTLSCSPISGHRSVSWYQQTPGQGLQFLFEYFSETQRNKGNFPGRFSGRQFSNSRSEMNVSTLELGDSALYLCASSLPGQGPLPPKLFFGSGTQLSVL.

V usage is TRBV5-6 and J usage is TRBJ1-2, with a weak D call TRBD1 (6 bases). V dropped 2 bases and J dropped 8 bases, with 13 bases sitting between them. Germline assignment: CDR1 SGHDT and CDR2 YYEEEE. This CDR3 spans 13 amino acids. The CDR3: CASSFPGVIGYTF. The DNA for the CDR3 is TGTGCCAGCAGCTTCCCAGGGGTCATAGGCTACACCTTC.

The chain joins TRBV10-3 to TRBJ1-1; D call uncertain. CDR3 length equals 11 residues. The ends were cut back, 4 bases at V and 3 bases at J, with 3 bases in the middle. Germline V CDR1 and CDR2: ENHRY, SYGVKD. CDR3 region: CAISGDTEAFF. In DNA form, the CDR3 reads TGTGCCATCAGTGGGGACACTGAAGCTTTCTTT.

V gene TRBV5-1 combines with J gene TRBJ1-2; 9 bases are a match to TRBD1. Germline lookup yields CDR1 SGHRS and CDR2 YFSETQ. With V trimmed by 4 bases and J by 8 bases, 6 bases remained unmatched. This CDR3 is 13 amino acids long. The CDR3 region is CASSRGQGVGYTF. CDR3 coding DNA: TGCGCCAGCAGCAGGGGACAGGGTGTGGGCTACACCTTC.

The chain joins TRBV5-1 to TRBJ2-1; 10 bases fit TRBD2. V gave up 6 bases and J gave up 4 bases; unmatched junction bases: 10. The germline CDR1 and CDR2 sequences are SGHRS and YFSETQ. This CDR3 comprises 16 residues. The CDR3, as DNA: TGCGCCAGCACCCAAGGGCCTAGCGGGGGTTACAATGAGCAGTTCTTC. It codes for CASTQGPSGGYNEQFF. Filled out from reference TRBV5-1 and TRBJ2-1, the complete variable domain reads KAGVTQTPRYLIKTRGQQVTLSCSPISGHRSVSWYQQTPGQGLQFLFEYFSETQRNKGNFPGRFSGRQFSNSRSEMNVSTLELGDSALYLCASTQGPSGGYNEQFFGPGTRLTVL.

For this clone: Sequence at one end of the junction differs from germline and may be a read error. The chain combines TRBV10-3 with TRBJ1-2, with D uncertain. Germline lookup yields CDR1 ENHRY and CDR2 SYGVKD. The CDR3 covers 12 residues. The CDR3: CAINGASYGYTF. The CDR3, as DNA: TGTGCGATCAACGGTGCTTCTTATGGCTACACCTTC.

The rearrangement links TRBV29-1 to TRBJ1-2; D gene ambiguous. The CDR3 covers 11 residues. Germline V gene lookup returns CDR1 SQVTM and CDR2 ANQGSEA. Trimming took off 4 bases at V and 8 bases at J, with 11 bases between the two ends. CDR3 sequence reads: CSVGSYEGYTF. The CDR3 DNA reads TGCAGCGTTGGGTCCTATGAGGGCTACACCTTC. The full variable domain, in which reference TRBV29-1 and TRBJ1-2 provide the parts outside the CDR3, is SAVISQKPSRDICQRGTSLTIQCQVDSQVTMMFWYRQQPGQSLTLIATANQGSEATYESGFVIDKFPISRPNLTFSTLTVSNMSPEDSSIYLCSVGSYEGYTFGSGTRLTVV.

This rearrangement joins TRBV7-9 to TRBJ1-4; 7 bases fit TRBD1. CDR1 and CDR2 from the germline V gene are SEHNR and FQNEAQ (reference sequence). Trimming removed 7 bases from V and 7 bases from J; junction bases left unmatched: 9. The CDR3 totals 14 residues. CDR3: CASTPQGQREKLFF. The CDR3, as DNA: TGTGCCAGCACCCCACAGGGGCAACGTGAAAAACTGTTTTTT.